This T cell receptor beta chain came from a study of cytomegalovirus exposure and HLA in healthy donors. Findings of the study overall: TRBV6-2, TRBV6-3 and some other V segments were excluded as indistinguishable. In an earlier analysis, productive rearrangement rates for most beta V segments clustered near 87% or 30%.

Germline V gives CDR1 LNHNV, CDR2 YYDKDF (reference sequence). V lost 0 bases, J lost 7 bases, and 13 bases lay in between. This CDR3 comprises 15 residues. A word on this clone: The antigen remains undetermined.

Amplification used 60 Vbeta primers and 13 Jbeta primers. The method was immunoSEQ multiplex PCR; TCRdb's version includes in-frame clones alone and lacks a portion of them. The sample includes 170,000 or so clones, just over 75% of them seen just once. The V and J genes are TRBV15 and TRBJ1-5; no clear D. This receptor was taken from a woman aged 55 to 70 in good health and CMV-seropositive. The material sequenced was PBMCs. In DNA, the CDR3 is TGTGCCACCAGCAGAGATGGGGAGGTCAGGCAGCCCCAGCATTTT. It is translated as CATSRDGEVRQPQHF. The whole variable domain, filled in from reference TRBV15 and TRBJ1-5, reads DAMVIQNPRYQVTQFGKPVTLSCSQTLNHNVMYWYQQKSSQAPKLLFHYYDKDFNNEADTPDNFQSRRPNTSFCFLDIRSPGLGDTAMYLCATSRDGEVRQPQHFGDGTRLSIL.